The 21 T cell receptor beta chains reported below all come from one sample, sequenced in a study. TCRdb redid the calling of the RT-PCR reads with MiXCR, one entry per CDR3 protein. The table includes hundreds of thousands of distinct CDR3 sequences, approximately 15% detected once. The sample consisted of memory CD4+ T cells from blood. The source of these receptors is a female donor in good health, serving as a healthy control.

A few counts support this clonotype. The chain carries TRBV15 and TRBJ1-1; D call uncertain. Trimming pared 0 bases from V and 5 bases from J, leaving 19 bases between. The CDR3 is 17 amino acids. Germline-derived CDR1 and CDR2 are LNHNV and YYDKDF (reference sequence). The DNA for the CDR3 is TGTGCCACCAGCAGAGATATTGGATCGGGGTATGATACTGAAGCTTTCTTT. Translation gives CATSRDIGSGYDTEAFF. Using reference TRBV15 and TRBJ1-1 for the parts outside the CDR3, the full variable domain is DAMVIQNPRYQVTQFGKPVTLSCSQTLNHNVMYWYQQKSSQAPKLLFHYYDKDFNNEADTPDNFQSRRPNTSFCFLDIRSPGLGDTAMYLCATSRDIGSGYDTEAFFGQGTRLTVV.

The chain has TRBV6-1 and TRBJ1-1; D is ambiguous. This CDR3 is 14 amino acids long. Germline V CDR1 and CDR2: MNHNS, SASEGT. V lost 3 bases to trimming and J lost 12 bases, with 20 bases between them. The CDR3 here is CASSDPGRLMIPFF. The CDR3 coding sequence is TGTGCCAGCAGTGACCCCGGCAGGCTAATGATACCTTTCTTT.

The chain is built from TRBV5-1 and TRBJ1-2, with 7 bases lining up with TRBD1. The trim removed 4 bases at V and 0 bases at J, leaving 6 bases unmatched. Germline V gene sequence: CDR1 SGHRS, CDR2 YFSETQ. This CDR3 comprises 15 residues. DNA for the CDR3: TGCGCCAGCAGCGCGACACAGGGGCCTAACTATGGCTACACCTTC. It encodes CASSATQGPNYGYTF.

The chain combines TRBV28 with TRBJ2-2; 10 positions match TRBD1. The V and J ends lost 5 bases and 5 bases, in that order; junction bases with no gene match: 5. Germline V gene sequence: CDR1 MDHEN, CDR2 SYDVKM. The CDR3 extends over 15 amino acids. The CDR3 DNA reads as TGTGCCAGCAGTACACTGGACAGGGGGACCGGGGAGCTGTTTTTT. Translation: CASSTLDRGTGELFF.

This clonotype was picked up many times. This chain connects TRBV10-3 to TRBJ2-5; the D gene is possibly TRBD2 (6 bases). V gave up 2 bases and J gave up 5 bases, with 9 bases separating them. CDR1 is ENHRY and CDR2 is SYGVKD in the germline V gene. The CDR3 contains 13 residues. CDR3 sequence: CAISERGSETQYF. As DNA, the CDR3 is TGTGCCATCAGTGAGCGGGGGTCGGAGACCCAGTACTTC.

V usage is TRBV7-9 and J usage is TRBJ1-1; 8 bases agree with TRBD1. Germline CDR1 and CDR2: SEHNR and FQNEAQ (reference sequence). CDR3 size: 18 residues. Germline trimming cut 0 bases from V and 0 bases from J; bases unmatched to any gene: 9. The CDR3 region is CASSLAILRTGMNTEAFF. The CDR3 region has the DNA TGTGCCAGCAGCTTAGCCATTTTGAGGACAGGGATGAACACTGAAGCTTTCTTT. The variable domain in full, with the rest retrieved from reference TRBV7-9 and TRBJ1-1, is DTGVSQNPRHKITKRGQNVTFRCDPISEHNRLYWYRQTLGQGPEFLTYFQNEAQLEKSRLLSDRFSAERPKGSFSTLEIQRTEQGDSAMYLCASSLAILRTGMNTEAFFGQGTRLTVV.

This clonotype was observed a handful of times. V and J are TRBV12-3 or TRBV12-4 and TRBJ2-7, with TRBD1 identical over 8 bases. The ends lost 7 bases at V and 4 bases at J; junction bases unmatched: 12. The CDR3 spans 15 residues. CDR3: CASNLGTGASYEQYF. The CDR3 bases are TGTGCCAGCAATTTGGGGACAGGAGCAAGTTACGAGCAGTACTTC.

The sample holds a few counts of this clonotype. The J gene is TRBJ2-7, the V gene TRBV3-1; perhaps TRBD2 as D (6 bases). V was cut by 4 bases and J by 2 bases, with 12 bases left in between. CDR1 is LGHDT and CDR2 is YNNKEL in the germline V gene (reference sequence). The CDR3 is made up of 14 amino acids. CDR3 DNA sequence: TGTGCCAGCAGCCTGACGGGGGATCCCTACGAGCAGTACTTC. This encodes CASSLTGDPYEQYF.

The chain employs TRBV11-2 and TRBJ2-1, with 8 bases identical to TRBD2. Germline trimming cut 3 bases from V and 8 bases from J; bases unmatched to any gene: 15. The germline gives CDR1 SGHAT, CDR2 FQNNGV. The CDR3 is made up of 17 amino acids. The CDR3 here is CASSFSSSGLGSHEQFF. The CDR3 DNA is TGTGCCAGCAGCTTCTCATCCTCGGGACTAGGTTCACATGAGCAGTTCTTC.

There are many counts of this clonotype. The chain has TRBV12-3 or TRBV12-4 and TRBJ1-1; TRBD1 is a possible D gene (6 bases). The CDR3 length is 14 residues. The V and J ends lost 5 bases and 5 bases respectively, with 15 bases between them. This CDR3 is CASSIFDRWTEAFF. In DNA form, the CDR3 reads TGTGCCAGCAGTATATTTGACAGGTGGACTGAAGCTTTCTTT.

This clonotype was counted at least ten times. This chain links TRBV12-3 or TRBV12-4 with TRBJ1-5; TRBD1 agrees at 8 bases. The CDR3 runs to 15 residues. The V and J ends lost 1 base and 3 bases, in that order; junction bases with no gene match: 2. CDR3 nucleotides: TGTGCCAGCAGTTTAGGACAGGGGACCAATCAGCCCCAGCATTTT. Its protein product is CASSLGQGTNQPQHF.

Many counts were recorded for this clonotype. Written as DNA, the CDR3 is TGTGCCAGCAGTGAATCCATGGGGTCCGGGCAGTACTTC. It encodes CASSESMGSGQYF. The chain joins TRBV2 to TRBJ2-7; D is uncertain. V was cut by 2 bases and J by 9 bases, with 14 bases left in between. The germline gives CDR1 SNHLY, CDR2 FYNNEI. The CDR3 runs 13 residues.

This clonotype came up many times. The chain combines TRBV5-1 with TRBJ2-1; D possibly corresponds to TRBD2 (6 bases). The V end was cut by 4 bases, the J end by 4 bases, with 15 bases between. The CDR3 runs to 15 residues. CDR1 SGHRS and CDR2 YFSETQ come from the germline V gene. DNA of the CDR3: TGCGCCAGCAGCCGCGGGACTTTAGGATACAATGAGCAGTTCTTC. Its translation is CASSRGTLGYNEQFF.

The J gene is TRBJ1-2, the V gene TRBV19, with 9 bases that match TRBD1. V was pared by 6 bases and J by 5 bases, with 10 bases of the junction left unmatched. CDR3 size: 15 residues. Germline-derived CDR1 and CDR2 are LNHDA and SQIVND (reference sequence). The CDR3 DNA follows: TGTGCCAGTAGAATCCCCGACAGGGGGGGATATGGCTACACCTTC. It encodes CASRIPDRGGYGYTF.

V gene TRBV20-1 combines with J gene TRBJ2-3; possible D gene TRBD2, 6 bases. V gave up 3 bases and J gave up 1 base, with 11 bases separating them. This CDR3 region has 14 residues. Germline assignment: CDR1 DFQATT and CDR2 SNEGSKA (reference sequence). The CDR3 DNA sequence: TGCAGTGCTAGCGTCGGGACTGGCACAGATACGCAGTATTTT. It is translated as CSASVGTGTDTQYF.

The rearrangement uses TRBV30 and TRBJ2-3; perhaps TRBD2 as D (5 bases). V lost 7 bases and J 6 bases, leaving 14 bases between the germline ends. CDR3 length: 12 residues. CDR1 is GTSNPN, CDR2 SVGIG, per germline (reference sequence). CDR3: CALSPSGDTQYF. CDR3 sequence (DNA): TGTGCCTTGAGCCCTTCGGGGGATACGCAGTATTTT.

Only a few counts were recorded for this clonotype. The rearrangement joins TRBV28 to TRBJ2-1; TRBD1 might be the D (5 bases). V was clipped by 2 bases and J by 7 bases, with 9 bases between them. Germline V gives CDR1 MDHEN, CDR2 SYDVKM. The CDR3 runs to 13 residues. The chain's CDR3 is CASSLISGNEQFF. CDR3 DNA sequence: TGTGCCAGCAGTTTAATATCAGGGAATGAGCAGTTCTTC.

V and J are TRBV7-8 and TRBJ1-2, with D tentatively TRBD1 (5 bases). Germline V gene sequence: CDR1 SGHVS, CDR2 FQNEAQ. This CDR3 contains 14 residues. V was cut by 2 bases and J by 2 bases, with 9 bases left in between. The CDR3 is CASSLQEGNYGYTF. CDR3 DNA sequence: TGTGCCAGCAGCTTACAGGAGGGGAACTATGGCTACACCTTC.

The V call is TRBV3-1, the J call TRBJ2-3; D remains ambiguous. Trimming took 1 base from V and 2 from J, leaving 7 bases between them. Germline values: CDR1 LGHDT, CDR2 YNNKEL (reference sequence). This CDR3 has 14 residues. The CDR3 protein is CASSQGSHTDTQYF. In DNA, the CDR3 is TGTGCCAGCAGCCAAGGCTCCCACACAGATACGCAGTATTTT.

This clonotype was counted many times. The chain employs TRBV7-2 and TRBJ1-2; TRBD1 matches at 8 bases. Looked up from germline, CDR1 is SGHTA and CDR2 is FQGNSA. The CDR3 is 13 residues long. With 4 bases clipped from V and 5 bases from J, the junction kept 3 bases outside the gene matches. The CDR3 sequence is CASSSRQGYGYTF. The CDR3 DNA sequence: TGTGCCAGCAGCTCCCGACAGGGGTATGGCTACACCTTC. The complete variable domain, with remaining parts taken from reference TRBV7-2 and TRBJ1-2, reads GAGVSQSPSNKVTEKGKDVELRCDPISGHTALYWYRQSLGQGLEFLIYFQGNSAPDKSGLPSDRFSAERTGGSVSTLTIQRTQQEDSAVYLCASSSRQGYGYTFGSGTRLTVV.

The genes are TRBV7-2 and TRBJ2-2; D assignment may be TRBD1 or TRBD2 (5 bases each). The CDR3 is made up of 14 amino acids. Trimming shortened V by 8 bases and J by 4 bases, and 14 bases separated the two germline ends. The V gene's germline CDR1 is SGHTA and CDR2 FQGNSA. CDR3 protein: CASPWGSRTGELFF. For the CDR3, the DNA is TGTGCCAGCCCGTGGGGGAGTCGCACCGGGGAGCTGTTTTTT.